This T cell receptor beta chain was captured in a study of shared clonotypes between healthy human individuals. Study results and limitations: The four-donor shared clonotypes exceeded non-shared clonotypes in generation probability, with non-shared ones scoring lower. Sequencing depth was predicted to influence how clonotypes are shared among donors. Sharing across four donors was highest in naive CD4 (around 5%) and lowest in memory CD8 (around 0.4%).

This table comes from immunoSEQ multiplex PCR, and its TCRdb copy is limited to in-frame clones, with some not included. This table has approximately 710,000 clones, 90% appearing once. Details on this clone: As yet, its antigen is unknown.

The CDR3 is 16 amino acids. Germline CDR1 reads SGHTA; CDR2 reads FQGNSA. The junction had 5 bases not matched to a gene; V was cut back by 2 bases and J by 0 bases. The source of this sequence is a man between 18 and 35 years old in good health. Some clones in this sample may be carry-over from other donors' samples. V is TRBV7-2 and J is TRBJ2-5; TRBD2 matches 8 bases. The sequencing sample was made of memory CD8+ T cells from PBMCs. Subset of the sample: CD45RO+ cells pooled with CCR7-negative TemRA cells. The CDR3 protein is CASSLPPSGYQETQYF. The CDR3 coding sequence is TGTGCCAGCAGCTTACCACCTAGCGGGTACCAAGAGACCCAGTACTTC. The full variable domain, rest sourced from reference TRBV7-2 and TRBJ2-5, is GAGVSQSPSNKVTEKGKDVELRCDPISGHTALYWYRQSLGQGLEFLIYFQGNSAPDKSGLPSDRFSAERTGGSVSTLTIQRTQQEDSAVYLCASSLPPSGYQETQYFGPGTRLLVL.